This T cell receptor (beta chain) came from a study of cytomegalovirus exposure and HLA in healthy donors. The V segment lost 4 bases and the J segment 7 bases; nucleotides outside the gene matches: 9. There are 16 residues in the CDR3. Germline V gene sequence: CDR1 SGHDT, CDR2 YYEEEE. Use of 60 Vbeta and 13 Jbeta primers characterized the PCR. Repertoires were generated with immunoSEQ multiplex PCR, while TCRdb's copy carries only in-frame clones and drops some. The data contain under 200,000 clones, around 77% of them seen just once; the ten biggest clones take up roughly 2.3%. The receptor was derived from a man between 60 and 75 years old in good health and CMV-seronegative. Sequenced sample: PBMCs. The chain joins TRBV5-6 to TRBJ2-2, with 11 bases identical to TRBD2. CDR3 in amino acids: CASSPRTSGSIGELFF. CDR3 coding DNA: TGTGCCAGCAGCCCGCGAACTAGCGGGAGTATCGGGGAGCTGTTTTTT.